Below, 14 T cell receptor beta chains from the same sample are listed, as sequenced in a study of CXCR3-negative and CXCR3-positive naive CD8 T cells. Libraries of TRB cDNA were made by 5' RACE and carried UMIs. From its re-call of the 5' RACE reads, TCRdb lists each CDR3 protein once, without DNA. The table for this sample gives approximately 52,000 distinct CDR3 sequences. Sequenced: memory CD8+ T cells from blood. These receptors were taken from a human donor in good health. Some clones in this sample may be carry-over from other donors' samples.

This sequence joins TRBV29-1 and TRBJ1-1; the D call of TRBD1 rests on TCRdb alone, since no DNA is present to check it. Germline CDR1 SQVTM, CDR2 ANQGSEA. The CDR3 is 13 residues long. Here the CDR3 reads CSVEVPEFAEAFF.

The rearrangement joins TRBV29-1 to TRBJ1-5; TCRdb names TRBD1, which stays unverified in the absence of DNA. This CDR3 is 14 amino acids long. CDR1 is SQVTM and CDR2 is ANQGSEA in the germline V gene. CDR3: CSVSTGGRNQPQHF.

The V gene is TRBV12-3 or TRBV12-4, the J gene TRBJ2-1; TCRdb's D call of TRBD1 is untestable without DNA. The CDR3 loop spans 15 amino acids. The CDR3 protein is CASSPGTGGIYEQYF.

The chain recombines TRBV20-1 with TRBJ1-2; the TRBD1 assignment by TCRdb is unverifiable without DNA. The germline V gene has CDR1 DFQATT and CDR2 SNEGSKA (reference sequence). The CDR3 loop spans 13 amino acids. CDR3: CSEGTGKRNGYTF.

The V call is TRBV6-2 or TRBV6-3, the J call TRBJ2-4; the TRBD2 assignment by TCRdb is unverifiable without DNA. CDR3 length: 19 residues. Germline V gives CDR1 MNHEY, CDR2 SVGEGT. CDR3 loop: CASSYMVAGEIEAKNIQYF.

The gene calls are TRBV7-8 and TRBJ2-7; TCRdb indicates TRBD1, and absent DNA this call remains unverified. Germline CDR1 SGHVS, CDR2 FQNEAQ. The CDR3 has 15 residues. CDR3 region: CASSSHRSKTYEQYF.

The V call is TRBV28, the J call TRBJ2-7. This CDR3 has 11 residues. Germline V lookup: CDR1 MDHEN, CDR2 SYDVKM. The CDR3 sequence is CASSTSYEQYF.

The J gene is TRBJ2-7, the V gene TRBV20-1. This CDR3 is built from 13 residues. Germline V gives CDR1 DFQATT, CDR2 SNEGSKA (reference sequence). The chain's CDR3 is CSAAVRVPYEQYF.

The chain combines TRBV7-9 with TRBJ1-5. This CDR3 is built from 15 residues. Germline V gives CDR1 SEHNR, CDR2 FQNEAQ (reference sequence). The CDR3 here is CASSSTAVPNQPQHF.

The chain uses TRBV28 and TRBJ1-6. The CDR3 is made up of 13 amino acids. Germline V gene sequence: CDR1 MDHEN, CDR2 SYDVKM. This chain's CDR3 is CASSLSANSPLHF.

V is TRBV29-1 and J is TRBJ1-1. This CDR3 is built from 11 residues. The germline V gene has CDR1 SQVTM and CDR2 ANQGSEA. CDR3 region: CSVEGNTEAFF.

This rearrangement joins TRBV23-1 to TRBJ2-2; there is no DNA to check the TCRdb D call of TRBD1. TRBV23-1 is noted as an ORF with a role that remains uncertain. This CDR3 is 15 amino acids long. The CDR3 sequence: CASSHPGEGTGELFF.

CDR3 loop: CASSISGDALIYEQYF. The chain uses TRBV27 and TRBJ2-7; there is no DNA to check the TCRdb D call of TRBD1. The CDR3 has 16 residues. The germline gives CDR1 MNHEY, CDR2 SMNVEV (reference sequence).

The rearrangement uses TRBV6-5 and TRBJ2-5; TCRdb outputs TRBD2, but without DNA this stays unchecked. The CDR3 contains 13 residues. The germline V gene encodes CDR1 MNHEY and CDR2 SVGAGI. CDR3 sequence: CASRVGLTETPYF.